This T cell receptor beta chain was observed in a study of T cell clones after liver transplantation. Study in general: Three of eight recipients were HCV-positive; others had non-autoimmune, non-viral indications. Broader study findings: Circulating graft-donor-reactive CD4 TCRbeta sequences fell significantly post-transplant in 5 of 8 subjects. Migration into the graft, not deletion, may explain lost graft donor-reactive T cells. A larger donor-reactive than third-party decline suggested partial antigen-specific deletion.

On this clone itself: Its matching antigen is unknown.

Per the germline V gene, CDR1 is SGDLS and CDR2 is YYNGEE. The CDR3 sequence is 15 residues long. Trimming removed 4 bases at V and 7 bases at J, with 18 bases between. Assay: immunoSEQ multiplex PCR; the TCRdb copy retains only in-frame clones and omits some. This table has tens of thousands of clones, around 78% appearing once. The chain combines TRBV9 with TRBJ1-5; D perhaps matches TRBD1 (5 bases). The clonotype was recovered from a human patient who received a liver transplant. The graft donor may have given rise to some T cells. The sequences come from CD4+ T cells from blood, collected at the 22-month timepoint. Here the CDR3 DNA reads TGTGCCAGCAGCCAAGGGGAGGGGATTTACCAGCCCCAGCATTTT. This encodes CASSQGEGIYQPQHF.